A single sample is the source of the 26 T cell receptor beta chains below, sequenced in a study of early T cells in non-severe SARS-CoV-2 infection (dated by TCRdb to the early 2020s). The method behind the library was 5' RACE. The run used a NextSeq 500. TCRdb reanalyzed the raw reads on its own, using fastp at Q25 for trimming and MiXCR for clone calling, and kept in-frame beta chains. When rows share a CDR3 protein, they turn into one entry using the most common DNA and genes. Recorded for this sample are 80,000 to 95,000 distinct CDR3 sequences; approximately 13% of them occurred a single time. The ten largest clones take up approximately 7% of the sample. Input material: whole blood. The source of these receptors is an adult who was a healthcare worker with PCR-confirmed SARS-CoV-2 infection or an uninfected control (not recorded which).

This clonotype was observed many times. The chain combines TRBV19 with TRBJ2-1; 10 bases are a match to TRBD2. Germline lookup yields CDR1 LNHDA and CDR2 SQIVND (reference sequence). This CDR3 region has 15 residues. V lost 5 bases, J lost 5 bases, and 6 bases stayed unmatched. CDR3 DNA: TGTGCCAGTAGTCCAGTTACTAGCGGGAACAATGAGCAGTTCTTC. Protein product: CASSPVTSGNNEQFF.

This clonotype was counted between two and nine times. The chain recombines TRBV12-3 or TRBV12-4 with TRBJ1-1, with 8 bases identical to TRBD1. This CDR3 comprises 17 residues. After removal of 3 bases from V and 1 base from J, the junction contained 10 bases not matched to a gene. CDR3 coding DNA: TGTGCCAGCAGTTTGGGGAAATCCAGGGGGCCGAACACTGAAGCTTTCTTT. It specifies CASSLGKSRGPNTEAFF.

The chain links TRBV5-6 to TRBJ2-1; TRBD2 matches at 13 bases. Losses at the gene ends were 2 bases for V and 8 bases for J; bases not matched to a gene: 1. The germline gives CDR1 SGHDT, CDR2 YYEEEE. The CDR3 totals 14 residues. As DNA, the CDR3 is TGTGCCAGCAGCTTCGGACTAGCGGGAGATGAGCAGTTCTTC. Protein product: CASSFGLAGDEQFF. The whole variable domain, remainder taken from reference TRBV5-6 and TRBJ2-1, is DAGVTQSPTHLIKTRGQQVTLRCSPKSGHDTVSWYQQALGQGPQFIFQYYEEEERQRGNFPDRFSGHQFPNYSSELNVNALLLGDSALYLCASSFGLAGDEQFFGPGTRLTVL.

This chain links TRBV24-1 with TRBJ2-3; 9 bases align to TRBD2. The CDR3 contains 15 residues. CDR1 and CDR2 (germline): KGHDR, SFDVKD. Trimming cost V 3 bases and J 5 bases; bases outside gene matches: 5. DNA for the CDR3: TGTGCCACCAGTGATCCTAGCGGGATGCTAGATACGCAGTATTTT. Its translation: CATSDPSGMLDTQYF.

The rearrangement links TRBV20-1 to TRBJ1-1; the match to TRBD1 covers 8 bases. The ends lost 0 bases at V and 2 bases at J; junction bases unmatched: 2. CDR1 DFQATT and CDR2 SNEGSKA come from the germline V gene (reference sequence). The CDR3 totals 14 residues. The CDR3 bases are TGCAGTGCTAGAGACAGGGGGCGCAACACTGAAGCTTTCTTT. Translating gives CSARDRGRNTEAFF.

This clonotype was recorded a few times. The chain employs TRBV15 and TRBJ2-7, with D possibly matching TRBD2 (6 bases). This CDR3 region has 16 residues. Germline V gene data show CDR1 as LNHNV and CDR2 as YYDKDF (reference sequence). The V end was cut by 1 base, the J end by 0 bases, with 13 bases between. The CDR3 DNA sequence: TGTGCCACCAGCAGAGGCGGCGGGGCATACTCCTACGAGCAGTACTTC. It yields the protein CATSRGGGAYSYEQYF.

This clonotype occurred a few times. This rearrangement joins TRBV10-3 to TRBJ2-3; TRBD2 is a possible D gene (5 bases). The CDR3 extends over 14 amino acids. Germline V gene lookup returns CDR1 ENHRY and CDR2 SYGVKD. Trimming took 6 bases from V and 1 from J, leaving 11 bases between them. CDR3 sequence: CAIRAGGRTDTQYF. As DNA, the CDR3 is TGTGCCATCAGGGCCGGAGGTCGCACAGATACGCAGTATTTT.

The genes are TRBV9 and TRBJ2-5; TRBD2 matches at 7 bases. CDR1 and CDR2 (germline): SGDLS, YYNGEE. V was clipped by 4 bases and J by 5 bases; unmatched bases: 11. The CDR3 is 15 residues long. The CDR3 nucleotides are TGTGCCAGCAGCTTCACGAGCGGGATGAAGGAGACCCAGTACTTC. Amino acids: CASSFTSGMKETQYF.

This clonotype was counted between two and nine times. V is TRBV5-8 and J is TRBJ2-7; D call uncertain. CDR1 SGHTS and CDR2 YDEGEE come from the germline V gene. The CDR3 is 12 residues long. The V gene lost 2 bases and the J gene lost 7 bases, with 10 bases spanning the gap. CDR3 residues: CASSFAALEQYF. CDR3 bases: TGTGCCAGCAGCTTCGCAGCCCTAGAGCAGTACTTC.

This clonotype has just a few counts. One end of the junction is discordant with germline, which a read error may explain. The V gene is TRBV7-8, the J gene TRBJ1-5; 10 bases map to TRBD1. This CDR3 region has 13 residues. CDR1 is SGHVS, CDR2 FQNEAQ, per germline. CDR3 residues: CASSDRGQGPQHF. The CDR3 region has the DNA TGTGCCAGCAGCGACAGGGGGCAGGGGCCCCAGCATTTC.

The chain combines TRBV12-3 or TRBV12-4 with TRBJ2-7; D is undetermined. V lost 5 bases, J lost 6 bases, and 11 bases lay in between. This CDR3 has 12 residues. In DNA form, the CDR3 reads TGTGCCAGCAGTCAAACGGATCTCGAGCAGTACTTC. It specifies CASSQTDLEQYF.

This clonotype was picked up many times. The V call is TRBV9, the J call TRBJ2-3, with D unresolved. The CDR3 is made up of 14 amino acids. The V end lost 3 bases, the J end lost 0 bases, and 8 bases lay between the germline ends. From germline, CDR1 is SGDLS and CDR2 YYNGEE. The CDR3 DNA follows: TGTGCCAGCAGCGCCCAAGGGAGCACAGATACGCAGTATTTT. Translation: CASSAQGSTDTQYF.

This clonotype was seen only a few times. The CDR3 region has the DNA TGCAGCGTTGAAGTAGGACTAGCAGATACGCAGTATTTT. Residues: CSVEVGLADTQYF. The rearrangement uses TRBV29-1 and TRBJ2-3; 7 positions match TRBD2. This CDR3 contains 13 residues. Looked up from germline, CDR1 is SQVTM and CDR2 is ANQGSEA. J lost 4 bases, V lost 1 base, and 2 bases had no gene match.

This clonotype showed up many times. The J gene is TRBJ1-5, the V gene TRBV28; D unclear. Trimming pared 5 bases from V and 0 bases from J, leaving 14 bases between. Germline V gene data show CDR1 as MDHEN and CDR2 as SYDVKM. The CDR3 is made up of 16 amino acids. The CDR3 nucleotides read TGTGCCAGCAGTCCCAACCCAGAACTTAGCAATCAGCCCCAGCATTTT. The encoded protein is CASSPNPELSNQPQHF. The variable domain in full, completed from reference TRBV28 and TRBJ1-5, reads DVKVTQSSRYLVKRTGEKVFLECVQDMDHENMFWYRQDPGLGLRLIYFSYDVKMKEKGDIPEGYSVSREKKERFSLILESASTNQTSMYLCASSPNPELSNQPQHFGDGTRLSIL.

This chain connects TRBV3-1 to TRBJ2-3; 15 bases are a match to TRBD2. The germline V gene has CDR1 LGHDT and CDR2 YNNKEL (reference sequence). The V segment lost 1 base and the J segment 1 base; nucleotides outside the gene matches: 6. The CDR3 covers 19 residues. The CDR3 sequence is CASSQVGLAGGPGTDTQYF. The CDR3 bases are TGTGCCAGCAGCCAAGTAGGACTAGCGGGAGGGCCAGGCACAGATACGCAGTATTTT.

The V gene is TRBV29-1, the J gene TRBJ2-7; the match to TRBD1 covers 7 bases. Germline V gene lookup returns CDR1 SQVTM and CDR2 ANQGSEA. The CDR3 extends over 14 amino acids. V was pared by 6 bases and J by 7 bases, with 15 bases of the junction left unmatched. DNA for the CDR3: TGCAGCGTCGCCGGACAGGACGGGTCGGAAGAGCAGTACTTC. Translation: CSVAGQDGSEEQYF.

This clonotype appeared many times. The chain employs TRBV5-4 and TRBJ2-4; 8 bases align to TRBD1. CDR3 length: 15 residues. CDR1 is SGHNT, CDR2 YYREEE, per germline (reference sequence). The ends lost 9 bases at V and 1 base at J; junction bases unmatched: 9. The chain's CDR3 is CATKEGDRAKNIQYF. The CDR3 DNA sequence: TGTGCCACCAAAGAGGGGGACAGGGCCAAAAACATTCAGTACTTC.

This clonotype has at least ten counts. The genes are TRBV7-2 and TRBJ1-5; TRBD1 matches at 7 bases. V trimming: 4 bases; J trimming: 4 bases; junction bases outside the gene matches: 4. Germline V gene data show CDR1 as SGHTA and CDR2 as FQGNSA. The CDR3 has 14 residues. This CDR3 is CASSYTGENQPQHF. CDR3 sequence (DNA): TGTGCCAGCAGCTATACAGGGGAAAATCAGCCCCAGCATTTT.

This clonotype has only a few counts. V gene TRBV14 combines with J gene TRBJ2-7; no firm D call. The V and J ends lost 4 bases and 4 bases respectively, with 8 bases between them. CDR1 is SGHDN, CDR2 FVKESK, per germline. The CDR3 length is 12 residues. DNA of the CDR3: TGTGCCAGCAGCCTCGTCGCTTACGAGCAGTACTTC. Translation: CASSLVAYEQYF.

This clonotype was counted at least ten times. The chain uses TRBV25-1 and TRBJ2-4; no firm D call. V was trimmed by 3 bases and J by 3 bases, leaving 3 bases between them. The CDR3 contains 12 residues. CDR1 and CDR2 (germline): MGHDK, SYGVNS. CDR3 coding DNA: TGTGCCAGCAGTGATCACAAAAACATTCAGTACTTC. Amino acid sequence: CASSDHKNIQYF.

This clonotype was found many times. The V and J genes are TRBV11-2 and TRBJ2-5; D gene unclear. The germline V gene encodes CDR1 SGHAT and CDR2 FQNNGV. V gave up 2 bases and J gave up 1 base, with 8 bases separating them. The CDR3 sequence is 14 residues long. The CDR3 sequence: CASSLNGFQETQYF. CDR3 bases: TGTGCCAGCAGCTTAAACGGGTTCCAAGAGACCCAGTACTTC. The complete variable domain, with remaining parts taken from reference TRBV11-2 and TRBJ2-5, reads EAGVAQSPRYKIIEKRQSVAFWCNPISGHATLYWYQQILGQGPKLLIQFQNNGVVDDSQLPKDRFSAERLKGVDSTLKIQPAKLEDSAVYLCASSLNGFQETQYFGPGTRLLVL.

This clonotype was counted between two and nine times. J is TRBJ1-5 and V is TRBV3-1; D remains unclear. Trimming shortened V by 3 bases and J by 7 bases, and 13 bases separated the two germline ends. Looked up from germline, CDR1 is LGHDT and CDR2 is YNNKEL (reference sequence). This CDR3 spans 14 amino acids. CDR3 nucleotide sequence: TGTGCCAGCAGCCAGGCCGGCTCCGACCAGCCCCAGCATTTT. Translating it yields CASSQAGSDQPQHF.

V usage is TRBV28 and J usage is TRBJ1-4; 7 bases line up with TRBD1. The V gene end was trimmed by 4 bases and the J gene end by 4 bases; junction bases not matched to a gene: 15. The CDR3 is made up of 18 amino acids. Germline CDR1 is MDHEN and CDR2 is SYDVKM. CDR3 coding DNA: TGTGCCAGCAGTTCCCAGACAGGGAAGGGGGGTATTAATGAAAAACTGTTTTTT. Amino acids: CASSSQTGKGGINEKLFF.

The gene calls are TRBV24-1 and TRBJ1-2; D remains unclear. This CDR3 contains 13 residues. Trimming cost V 2 bases and J 1 base, with 4 bases left between them. Germline V gene lookup returns CDR1 KGHDR and CDR2 SFDVKD. The CDR3 DNA is TGTGCCACCAGTGATTACAGTAACTATGGCTACACCTTC. It encodes CATSDYSNYGYTF.

The CDR3 loop is CASSARQGTEAFF. The DNA of the CDR3 is TGTGCCAGCAGCGCGAGACAGGGCACTGAAGCTTTCTTT. The chain is built from TRBV7-9 and TRBJ1-1; 7 bases fit TRBD1. CDR1 and CDR2 (germline): SEHNR, FQNEAQ (reference sequence). The J segment lost 4 bases and the V segment lost 5 bases, leaving 4 bases of the junction unmatched. This CDR3 contains 13 residues.

The CDR3 nucleotides are TGCAGTGCTAGCCGGGAGGGCCGGACCGGGGAGCTGTTTTTT. Translating gives CSASREGRTGELFF. This chain joins TRBV20-1 and TRBJ2-2, with 8 bases fitting TRBD2. CDR3 length: 14 amino acids. Trimming took 3 bases from V and 5 from J; bases not matched to a gene: 5. Germline V lookup: CDR1 DFQATT, CDR2 SNEGSKA (reference sequence).